These 19 T cell receptor beta chains share one sample of origin, sequenced in a study of CD8+CD57+ T cells in acquired aplastic anemia. For CDR3 and TCR beta VDJ profiling, genomic DNA was the template used. TCRdb analysed the reads with MiXCR anew, one entry per CDR3 protein. Here the sample spans just over 400,000 distinct CDR3 sequences, 55% to 70% being singletons. The sample comprised sorted CD4+, CD8+, or CD8+CD57+ T cells (not recorded which) from PBMCs. All receptors come from a human donor in good health, serving as a control.

The genes are TRBV2 and TRBJ1-2; 8 bases match TRBD1. V was pared by 3 bases and J by 2 bases, with 5 bases of the junction left unmatched. The CDR3 loop spans 15 amino acids. The germline V gene has CDR1 SNHLY and CDR2 FYNNEI. The CDR3 loop is CASSDGTGDNYGYTF. The CDR3 DNA reads TGTGCCAGCAGTGATGGGACAGGAGACAACTATGGCTACACCTTC.

This clonotype was seen a single time. The chain is built from TRBV9 and TRBJ1-6; no clear D gene. Between the trimmed V and J ends, which lost 4 bases and 14 bases, there was a span of 13 bases. The germline gives CDR1 SGDLS, CDR2 YYNGEE. The CDR3 covers 12 residues. The CDR3 loop is CASSLRPWALHF. In DNA form, the CDR3 reads TGTGCCAGCAGCTTACGTCCCTGGGCCCTCCACTTT.

The chain uses TRBV24-1 and TRBJ1-5; no definite D call. V lost 9 bases, J lost 0 bases, and 8 bases lay in between. CDR3 length equals 13 residues. Germline CDR1 is KGHDR and CDR2 is SFDVKD. This chain's CDR3 is CATQVASNQPQHF. In DNA, the CDR3 is TGTGCCACCCAAGTGGCTAGCAATCAGCCCCAGCATTTT.

This clonotype showed up just once. This chain connects TRBV12-3 or TRBV12-4 to TRBJ2-1; D gene uncertain. Trimming pared 3 bases from V and 9 bases from J, leaving 15 bases between. This CDR3 contains 14 residues. The CDR3 sequence: CASSLAHRSGEQFF. As DNA, the CDR3 is TGTGCCAGCAGTTTGGCTCATCGGTCGGGTGAGCAGTTCTTC.

The chain joins TRBV19 to TRBJ1-4; TRBD1 matches at 8 bases. In germline, CDR1 is LNHDA, CDR2 SQIVND (reference sequence). Trimming at V came to 8 bases and at J to 8 bases, leaving 19 bases not matched to a gene. This CDR3 spans 17 amino acids. The CDR3 DNA sequence: TGTGCCAGTGCGCGTGGTGGACAGGGCGTCCCGGAAGAAAAACTGTTTTTT. Protein: CASARGGQGVPEEKLFF.

Notes on this clonotype: Germline and junction disagree at one end, which may indicate a read error. The J gene is TRBJ1-1, the V gene TRBV24-1; no firm D call. Per the germline V gene, CDR1 is KGHDR and CDR2 is SFDVKD. The CDR3 has 14 amino acids. CDR3 sequence reads: CATSDSAVSTEAFF. The CDR3 DNA follows: TGTGCCACCAGTGATTCGGCTGTTTCCACTGAGGCTTTCTTT.

This clonotype appeared a few times. V gene TRBV9 combines with J gene TRBJ2-5; unclear D gene. V shed 2 bases and J shed 0 bases, with 5 bases lying between them. CDR1 and CDR2 from the germline V gene are SGDLS and YYNGEE. The CDR3 extends over 13 amino acids. In nucleotides, the CDR3 is TGTGCCAGCAGCGTCCAGTACCAAGAGACCCAGTACTTC. Translation: CASSVQYQETQYF.

This clonotype came up a few times. This likely comes from a read error, as the CDR3 has no conserved phenylalanine or tryptophan at its end. No DNA is shown, since the ends of the CDR3 on it are uncertain; the CDR3 is the one TCRdb lists. The V gene is TRBV9, the J gene TRBJ2-1; the table names TRBD1, a call not compared with the DNA. 9 amino acids form the CDR3, both terminal residues included. CDR1 and CDR2 from the germline V gene are SGDLS and YYNGEE. The CDR3: CASSRANDR.

The table lists this clonotype with many counts. The chain carries TRBV20-1 and TRBJ2-3; D unclear. This CDR3 has 15 amino acids. Per germline, CDR1 DFQATT and CDR2 SNEGSKA (reference sequence). V lost 7 bases to trimming and J lost 1 base, with 18 bases between them. This chain's CDR3 is CSVLLIKRGTDTQYF. The CDR3 DNA reads as TGCAGTGTTTTACTCATCAAAAGGGGCACAGATACGCAGTATTTT.

Details on this clonotype: The conserved phenylalanine or tryptophan normally closing the CDR3 is absent here, so this likely arose from a read error. No DNA is shown, since the ends of the CDR3 on it are uncertain; the CDR3 is the one TCRdb lists. The chain uses TRBV7-2 and TRBJ2-5. CDR1 is SGHTA and CDR2 is FQGNSA in the germline V gene. The CDR3 adds up to 13 amino acids, both ends counted. The CDR3 reads CASSSSSRQPTMS.

In the case of this clonotype: It is unclear where the CDR3 begins or ends on the DNA, so no DNA is shown, and the CDR3 is as TCRdb lists it. The chain couples TRBV7-9 to TRBJ1-1. From germline, CDR1 is SEHNR and CDR2 FQNEAQ (reference sequence). The CDR3 is 14 amino acids long, termini counted. CDR3: CASSPQYEQYFGPF.

The chain is built from TRBV7-9 and TRBJ1-5; tentative D call: TRBD1 (5 bases). The CDR3 covers 12 residues. Germline V gene data show CDR1 as SEHNR and CDR2 as FQNEAQ (reference sequence). V lost 2 bases and J lost 11, with 10 bases in between. CDR3 coding DNA: TGTGCCAGCAGCTTACCGGGGGGTGCCCAGCATTTT. Protein: CASSLPGGAQHF.

V is TRBV20-1 and J is TRBJ2-3, with a weak D call TRBD1 (5 bases). The length of the CDR3 is 15 residues. Trimming removed 0 bases from V and 4 bases from J, with 14 bases in between. CDR1 and CDR2 from the germline V gene are DFQATT and SNEGSKA (reference sequence). CDR3 sequence: CSARDKQGLPDTQYF. CDR3 in DNA: TGCAGTGCTAGAGATAAGCAGGGCCTCCCAGATACGCAGTATTTT.

Ten or more counts support this clonotype. This rearrangement joins TRBV6-5 to TRBJ1-5; 7 nucleotides align to TRBD1. V dropped 2 bases and J dropped 6; count of bases not matched to a gene: 4. CDR3 length: 14 amino acids. The germline V gene has CDR1 MNHEY and CDR2 SVGAGI. The CDR3 spells CASSYGAGGQPQHF. The CDR3 DNA is TGTGCCAGCAGTTACGGGGCAGGGGGTCAGCCCCAGCATTTT.

This clonotype was seen a few times. This sequence joins TRBV7-7 and TRBJ1-6; 10 bases are a match to TRBD1. In germline, CDR1 is SSHAT, CDR2 FNYEAQ (reference sequence). Germline trimming cut 5 bases from V and 6 bases from J; bases unmatched to any gene: 7. The CDR3 sequence is 16 residues long. The CDR3 loop reads CASSPGTGAGNSPLHF. The CDR3 nucleotides read TGTGCCAGCAGCCCCGGGACAGGGGCGGGTAATTCACCCCTCCACTTT.

This clonotype came up a few times. The chain is built from TRBV7-9 and TRBJ2-1, with D uncertain. Trimming took 5 bases from V and 4 from J, leaving 6 bases between them. The CDR3 is 12 amino acids. Germline V gives CDR1 SEHNR, CDR2 FQNEAQ (reference sequence). CDR3 loop: CASSPAYNEQFF. Here the CDR3 DNA reads TGTGCCAGCAGCCCCGCTTACAATGAGCAGTTCTTC.

The chain carries TRBV2 and TRBJ1-2; TRBD1 matches at 9 bases. This CDR3 is 15 amino acids long. Germline CDR1 reads SNHLY; CDR2 reads FYNNEI. V shed 4 bases and J 5 bases; nucleotides not matched to a gene: 8. The CDR3 sequence is CASSATGGELYGYTF. Here the CDR3 DNA reads TGTGCCAGCAGTGCGACAGGGGGGGAACTTTATGGCTACACCTTC.

At least ten counts were recorded for this clonotype. In DNA form, the CDR3 reads TGCAGTGCTAGAGATTCTTTGACACAGCCCCAGCATTTT. This gives the protein CSARDSLTQPQHF. The V and J genes are TRBV20-1 and TRBJ1-5; D is ambiguous. The germline gives CDR1 DFQATT, CDR2 SNEGSKA (reference sequence). Trimming took off 0 bases at V and 7 bases at J, with 10 bases between the two ends. The CDR3 spans 13 residues.

V is TRBV7-9 and J is TRBJ2-7; tentative D call: TRBD1 (6 bases). Germline CDR1 and CDR2: SEHNR and FQNEAQ (reference sequence). Between the trimmed V and J ends, which lost 6 bases and 7 bases, there was a span of 25 bases. The CDR3 extends over 16 amino acids. The DNA for the CDR3 is TGTGCCAGCAGTTGTGCAGGGGTGGGGAACAAGGCTGAGCAGTACTTC. Its translation: CASSCAGVGNKAEQYF. Full variable domain (missing parts from reference TRBV7-9 and TRBJ2-7): DTGVSQNPRHKITKRGQNVTFRCDPISEHNRLYWYRQTLGQGPEFLTYFQNEAQLEKSRLLSDRFSAERPKGSFSTLEIQRTEQGDSAMYLCASSCAGVGNKAEQYFGPGTRLTVT.